This T cell receptor beta chain was sequenced in a study of cytomegalovirus exposure and HLA in healthy donors. Findings of the study overall: Segments of the TCR beta V type were, in most cases, productive about 87% or about 30% of the time in an earlier analysis.

The CDR3 extends over 16 amino acids. As regards this clone: The antigen remains unidentified.

13 Jbeta primers and 60 Vbeta primers were used for the PCR. Profiling relied on immunoSEQ multiplex PCR, and the TCRdb table lists in-frame clones only, not all of them. The sample includes about 110,000 clones, about 75% of them seen just once. This receptor was obtained from a male donor in good health and CMV-seropositive. The chain combines TRBV12-2 with TRBJ2-7; no DNA check was done on the table's D call, TRBD2. TRBV12-2 is a pseudogene segment. Sequenced sample: PBMCs. The CDR3 spells CASRPLLTSGGYEQYF. CDR3 DNA: TGTGCAAGTCGGCCACTACTGACTAGCGGGGGATACGAGCAGTACTTC.